Presented here are 7 T cell receptor beta chains from one specimen sequenced in a study of blood T cells in healthy people across ages (dated by TCRdb to the mid-2010s). The library relied on 5' RACE. A second roughly 6 to 12 cycle PCR used a sample-barcoded 5' primer and a J-beta primer mix. TCRdb applied fastp at Q25 and MiXCR to the public reads, then kept only in-frame beta chains. Every distinct CDR3 protein forms one entry, paired with its most common genes and DNA. This sample comprises fewer than 2 million distinct CDR3 sequences, about 39% of them detected only once. Around 23% of the sample goes to the ten largest clones. Sequencing was performed on blood. The receptors were gathered from a human donor in good health.

A remark on this clonotype: This may come from a read error, since a much larger clone is one base off. This chain uses TRBV28 with TRBJ2-1; D possibly matches TRBD1 or TRBD2 (5 bases each). This CDR3 comprises 19 residues. Per the germline V gene, CDR1 is MDHEN and CDR2 is SYDVKM. The CDR3 sequence: CASTEFGVRGQSSHNEQFF. The CDR3 DNA follows: TGTGCCAGCACCGAATTCGGGGTGAGGGGCCAAAGCTCCCACAATGAGCAGTTCTTC.

The rearrangement joins TRBV7-2 to TRBJ2-1; D is unresolved. With 2 bases removed from V and 15 bases from J, the gap between germline ends came to 11 bases. The CDR3 sequence is 11 residues long. CDR1 SGHTA and CDR2 FQGNSA come from the germline V gene. Here the CDR3 DNA reads TGTGCCAGCAGCTTAATACAGCCGGCGTTCTTC. Protein sequence: CASSLIQPAFF.

A word on this clonotype: Compared with germline, one end of the junction differs, possibly owing to a read error. This sequence joins TRBV27 and TRBJ2-5, with a weak D call TRBD2 (6 bases). Germline CDR1 reads MNHEY; CDR2 reads SMNVEV (reference sequence). CDR3 size: 15 residues. The CDR3 spells CATQSAGSLEEAQYF. In DNA form, the CDR3 reads TGTGCCACCCAATCCGCGGGGAGCCTCGAAGAGGCCCAGTACTTC.

The genes are TRBV20-1 and TRBJ1-1; perhaps TRBD1 as D (5 bases). Germline V gene lookup returns CDR1 DFQATT and CDR2 SNEGSKA (reference sequence). The CDR3 length is 15 residues. Trimming took off 2 bases at V and 0 bases at J, with 13 bases between the two ends. CDR3 protein: CSARHPGGVNTEAFF. The DNA of the CDR3 is TGCAGTGCTAGACACCCTGGGGGGGTGAACACTGAAGCTTTCTTT.

V usage is TRBV12-5 and J usage is TRBJ1-2, with TRBD1 matching 10 bases. Looked up from germline, CDR1 is LGHNT and CDR2 is FRNRAP. V shed 2 bases and J 4 bases; nucleotides not matched to a gene: 7. The length of the CDR3 is 16 residues. CDR3 amino acids: CASGLPKTGGLYGYTF. DNA of the CDR3: TGTGCTAGTGGTTTGCCGAAGACAGGGGGCCTCTATGGCTACACCTTC.

CDR3 DNA: TGTGCCAGCAGCTTAGGGGACTCTGAAGCTTTCTTT. As protein: CASSLGDSEAFF. The J gene is TRBJ1-1, the V gene TRBV13; D is unclear. The germline gives CDR1 PRHDT, CDR2 FYEKMQ (reference sequence). V lost 0 bases and J 6 bases, leaving 5 bases between the germline ends. This CDR3 region has 12 residues.

This clonotype was observed a handful of times. This chain links TRBV4-3 with TRBJ2-5; TRBD2 is a possible D gene (5 bases). With 1 base removed from V and 2 bases from J, the gap between germline ends came to 14 bases. This CDR3 is 16 amino acids long. Germline CDR1 LGHNA, CDR2 YSLEER. The CDR3 DNA is TGCGCCAGCAGCCAAGGGACTTCGGGGTTTCAAGAGACCCAGTACTTC. It translates to CASSQGTSGFQETQYF.